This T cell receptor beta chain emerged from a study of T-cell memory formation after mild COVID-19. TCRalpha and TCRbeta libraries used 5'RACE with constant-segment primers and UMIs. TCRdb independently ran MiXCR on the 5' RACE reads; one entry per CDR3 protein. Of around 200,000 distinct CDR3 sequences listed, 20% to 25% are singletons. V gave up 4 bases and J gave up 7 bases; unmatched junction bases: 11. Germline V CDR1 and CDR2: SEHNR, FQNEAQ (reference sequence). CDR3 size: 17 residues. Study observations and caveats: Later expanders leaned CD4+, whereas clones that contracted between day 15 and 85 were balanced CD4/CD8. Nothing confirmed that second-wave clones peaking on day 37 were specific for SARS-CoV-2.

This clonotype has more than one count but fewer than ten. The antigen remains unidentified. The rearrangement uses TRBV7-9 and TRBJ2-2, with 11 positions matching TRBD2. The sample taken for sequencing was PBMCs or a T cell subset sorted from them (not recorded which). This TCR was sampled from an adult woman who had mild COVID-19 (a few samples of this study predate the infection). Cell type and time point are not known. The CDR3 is CASSWSSGRLTDGELFF. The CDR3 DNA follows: TGTGCCAGCAGCTGGTCTAGCGGGAGGCTCACTGACGGGGAGCTGTTTTTT.